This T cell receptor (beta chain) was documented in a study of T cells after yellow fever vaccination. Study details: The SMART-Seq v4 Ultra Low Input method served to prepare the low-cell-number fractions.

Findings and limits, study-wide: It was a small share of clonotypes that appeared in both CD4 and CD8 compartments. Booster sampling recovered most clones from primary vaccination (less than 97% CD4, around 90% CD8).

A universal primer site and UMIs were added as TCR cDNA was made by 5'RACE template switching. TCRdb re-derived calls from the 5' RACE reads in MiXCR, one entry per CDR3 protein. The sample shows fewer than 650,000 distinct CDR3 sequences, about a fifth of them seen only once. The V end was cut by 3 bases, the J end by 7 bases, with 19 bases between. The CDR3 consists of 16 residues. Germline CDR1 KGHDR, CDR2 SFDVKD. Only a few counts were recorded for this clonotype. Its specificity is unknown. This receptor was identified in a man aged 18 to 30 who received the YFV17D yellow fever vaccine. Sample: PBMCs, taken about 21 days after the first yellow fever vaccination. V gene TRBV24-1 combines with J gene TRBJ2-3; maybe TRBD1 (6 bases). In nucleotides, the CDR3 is TGTGCCACCAGTGATCCTGGGGACGAGGGGGTATATACGCAGTATTTT. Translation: CATSDPGDEGVYTQYF.